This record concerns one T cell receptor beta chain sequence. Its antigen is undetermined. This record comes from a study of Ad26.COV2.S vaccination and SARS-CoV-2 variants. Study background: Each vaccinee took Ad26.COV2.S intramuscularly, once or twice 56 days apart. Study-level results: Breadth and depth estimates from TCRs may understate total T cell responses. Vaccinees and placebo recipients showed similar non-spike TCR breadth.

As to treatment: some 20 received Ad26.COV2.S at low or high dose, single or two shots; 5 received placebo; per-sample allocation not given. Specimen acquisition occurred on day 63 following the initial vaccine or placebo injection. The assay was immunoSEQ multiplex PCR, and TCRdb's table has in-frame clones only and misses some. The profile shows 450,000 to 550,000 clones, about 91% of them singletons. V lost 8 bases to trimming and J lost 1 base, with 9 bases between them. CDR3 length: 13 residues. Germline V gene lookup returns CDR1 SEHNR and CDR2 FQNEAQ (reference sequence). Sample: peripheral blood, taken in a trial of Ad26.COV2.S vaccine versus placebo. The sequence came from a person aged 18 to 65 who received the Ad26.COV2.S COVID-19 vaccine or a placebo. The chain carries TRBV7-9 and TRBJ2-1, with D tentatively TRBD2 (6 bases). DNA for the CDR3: TGTGCCAGCCAGGCGGGGTCCTACAATGAGCAGTTCTTC. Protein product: CASQAGSYNEQFF.